This is a list of T cell receptor beta chains from one sample in a study of early T cells in non-severe SARS-CoV-2 infection. Using its own MiXCR run on the 5' RACE reads, TCRdb lists one record per CDR3 protein. Of about 30,000 distinct CDR3 sequences detected, approximately 5.9% appear once; the ten largest clones hold 6% to 7.5%. The sample was whole blood. The receptors were gathered from an adult who was a healthcare worker with PCR-confirmed SARS-CoV-2 infection or an uninfected control (not recorded which). CDR3s include the opening cysteine and the closing phenylalanine or tryptophan. The order of the fields is D gene, clone size, CDR3 length, V gene, J gene, CDR3 DNA, CDR3 protein. D genes are given only for firm matches. Where a row states a size, it is once, few, many or the class of an expanded clone; other rows omit it.

D: NA
size: many
length: 12
V: TRBV20-1
J: TRBJ1-2
DNA: TGCAGTGCCCAACAGCAAAACTATGGCTACACCTTC
CDR3: CSAQQQNYGYTF

D: TRBD1
size: NA
length: 14
V: TRBV6-2/TRBV6-3
J: TRBJ1-2
DNA: TGTGCCAGCAGGGCCGCAGGGGGCAGAGATGGCTACACCTTC
CDR3: CASRAAGGRDGYTF

D: NA
size: many
length: 12
V: TRBV5-6
J: TRBJ2-1
DNA: TGTGCCAGCAGAATGGGGATGGCCGAGCAGTTCTTC
CDR3: CASRMGMAEQFF

D: TRBD2
size: many
length: 15
V: TRBV10-3
J: TRBJ2-1
DNA: TGTGCCATCAGTGAGTTGAGCGGGAGCAAAGACATCGAGTTCTTC
CDR3: CAISELSGSKDIEFF

D: NA
size: few
length: 13
V: TRBV6-1
J: TRBJ1-1
DNA: TGTGCCAGCAGTGAAAGTATGAACACTGAAGCTTTCTTT
CDR3: CASSESMNTEAFF

D: NA
size: medium-sized
length: 17
V: TRBV2
J: TRBJ2-1
DNA: TGTGCCAGCAGCCCACTCGGGGCGGGGAGCTCCTACAATGAGCAGTTCTTC
CDR3: CASSPLGAGSSYNEQFF

D: NA
size: many
length: 12
V: TRBV7-8
J: TRBJ2-1
DNA: TGTGCCAGCAGTTATAGGGTGCGTGAGCAGTTCTTC
CDR3: CASSYRVREQFF

D: NA
size: many
length: 18
V: TRBV4-2
J: TRBJ2-1
DNA: TGTGCCAGCAGCCAAGGTGGCAGACTCCAACCCGACTACAATGAGCAGTTCTTC
CDR3: CASSQGGRLQPDYNEQFF

D: NA
size: many
length: 12
V: TRBV7-9
J: TRBJ2-7
DNA: TGTGCCAGCAGTCTTCAGGGTTTCGAGCAGTACTTC
CDR3: CASSLQGFEQYF

D: NA
size: many
length: 14
V: TRBV9
J: TRBJ2-1
DNA: TGTGCCAGCAGCGTAGGATCTCACCCCAGTGAGCAGTTCTTC
CDR3: CASSVGSHPSEQFF

D: TRBD2
size: many
length: 16
V: TRBV11-2
J: TRBJ2-1
DNA: TGTGCCAGCAGCTTAGTATCCACTAGCGGGAGTCGTGAGCAGTTCTTC
CDR3: CASSLVSTSGSREQFF

D: NA
size: few
length: 14
V: TRBV2
J: TRBJ2-5
DNA: TGTGCCAGCAGCCCGAGGGAGCTGCAAGAGACCCAGTACTTC
CDR3: CASSPRELQETQYF

D: TRBD1
size: many
length: 15
V: TRBV5-1
J: TRBJ1-4
DNA: TGCGCCAGCAGCTTGAAGGGGCAGGGGGCATCTCCGCTGTTTTTT
CDR3: CASSLKGQGASPLFF

D: NA
size: many
length: 17
V: TRBV6-5
J: TRBJ2-6
DNA: TGTGCCAGCAGCCGGGTCGGAAGGGGTGGTGGGGCCAACGTCCTGACTTTC
CDR3: CASSRVGRGGGANVLTF